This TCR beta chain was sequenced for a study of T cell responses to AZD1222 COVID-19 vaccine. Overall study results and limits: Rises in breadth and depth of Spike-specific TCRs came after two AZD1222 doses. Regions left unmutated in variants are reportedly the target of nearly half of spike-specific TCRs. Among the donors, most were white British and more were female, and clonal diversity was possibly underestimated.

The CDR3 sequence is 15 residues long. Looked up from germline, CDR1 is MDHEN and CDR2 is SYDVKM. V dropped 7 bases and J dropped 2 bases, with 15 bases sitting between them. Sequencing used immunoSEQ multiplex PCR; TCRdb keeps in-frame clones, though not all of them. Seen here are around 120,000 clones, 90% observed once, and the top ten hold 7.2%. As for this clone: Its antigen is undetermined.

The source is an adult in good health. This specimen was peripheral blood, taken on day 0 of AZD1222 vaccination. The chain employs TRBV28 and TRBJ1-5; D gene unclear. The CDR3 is CASNTQVVGNQPQHF. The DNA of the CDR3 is TGTGCCAGCAACACCCAGGTGGTGGGCAATCAGCCCCAGCATTTT.